The T cell receptor (beta chain) described here comes from a study of CD8 T cells in Susac syndrome. Study as a whole: Treatment status at blood draw for the Susac syndrome patients was therapy-naive, corticosteroids, or intravenous immunoglobulin alone.

The germline CDR1 and CDR2 sequences are MDHEN and SYDVKM. Trimming stripped 6 bases from V and 2 bases from J, with 14 bases between. The CDR3 consists of 15 residues. Notes on this clonotype: Its antigen is unidentified.

RNA in amounts of roughly 0.5 to 1 ug was reverse transcribed with random hexamers. The method of amplification for TCR beta CDR3 was immunoSEQ multiplex PCR, covering 54 Vbeta and 13 Jbeta. Each CDR3 protein gets one entry after TCRdb re-called the immunoSEQ multiplex PCR reads with MiXCR. This table has about 130,000 distinct CDR3 sequences, around 94% appearing once. Study conclusions and caveats: CD8+ clonal expansion in Susac peaked in TEMRA cells and active patients. Acknowledgment was made by the study that its TCR sequencing and HLA analysis involved a relatively small number of individuals.

This sequence joins TRBV28 and TRBJ1-5; tentatively, D is TRBD1 (6 bases). This sequence was found in a human donor with Susac syndrome. The sequenced material came from CD8+ T cells from PBMCs. The CDR3 protein is CASSHLQGGNQPQHF. CDR3 coding DNA: TGTGCCAGCAGCCACCTACAGGGAGGCAATCAGCCCCAGCATTTT. The variable domain in full, with the rest retrieved from reference TRBV28 and TRBJ1-5, is DVKVTQSSRYLVKRTGEKVFLECVQDMDHENMFWYRQDPGLGLRLIYFSYDVKMKEKGDIPEGYSVSREKKERFSLILESASTNQTSMYLCASSHLQGGNQPQHFGDGTRLSIL.